A single sample is the source of the 10 T cell receptor beta chains below, sequenced in a study of blood T cell repertoires in COVID-19. Repertoires were generated with immunoSEQ multiplex PCR, while TCRdb's copy carries only in-frame clones and drops some. The sample lists 310,000 or so clones, about 84% occurring once. The specimen was peripheral blood. The receptors stem from a woman between 45 and 65 years old with acute or convalescent COVID-19.

The rearrangement uses TRBV28 and TRBJ1-2; tentatively, D is TRBD1 (6 bases). Germline V gene sequence: CDR1 MDHEN, CDR2 SYDVKM. V lost 5 bases, J lost 8 bases, and 18 bases lay in between. This CDR3 contains 14 residues. DNA of the CDR3: TGTGCCAGCAGTCCCCGGGACATTACCTTGGGCTACACCTTC. Translation: CASSPRDITLGYTF.

This chain uses TRBV21-1 with TRBJ2-3; whether TRBD2, the table's D call, matches the DNA was not checked. TRBV21-1 is an annotated pseudogene. The CDR3 runs to 18 residues. CDR3 protein: CASPRWVHGLAMADTQYF. In DNA, the CDR3 is TGTGCCAGCCCCCGGTGGGTGCACGGACTAGCGATGGCGGATACGCAGTATTTT.

The chain uses TRBV7-8 and TRBJ2-7; TRBD1 might be the D (6 bases). Deletions cut 5 bases from V and 3 bases from J, with 17 bases between. This CDR3 is 15 amino acids long. CDR1 is SGHVS and CDR2 is FQNEAQ in the germline V gene. CDR3 residues: CASSPPDSRDYEQYF. CDR3 nucleotides: TGTGCCAGCAGCCCCCCGGACAGCAGGGACTACGAGCAGTACTTC.

V is TRBV19 and J is TRBJ1-2, with 9 bases that match TRBD1. CDR3 size: 15 residues. CDR1 is LNHDA, CDR2 SQIVND, per germline (reference sequence). V trimming: 1 base; J trimming: 6 bases; junction bases outside the gene matches: 6. CDR3 protein: CASSIVGTGTHGYTF. CDR3 coding DNA: TGTGCCAGTAGTATAGTAGGGACAGGGACGCATGGCTACACCTTC. The full variable domain, with the rest looked up from reference TRBV19 and TRBJ1-2, is DGGITQSPKYLFRKEGQNVTLSCEQNLNHDAMYWYRQDPGQGLRLIYYSQIVNDFQKGDIAEGYSVSREKKESFPLTVTSAQKNPTAFYLCASSIVGTGTHGYTFGSGTRLTVV.

The rearrangement links TRBV9 to TRBJ1-1; TRBD1 agrees at 11 bases. The CDR3 loop spans 15 amino acids. CDR1 and CDR2 (germline): SGDLS, YYNGEE. Unmatched junction bases numbered 3, after V lost 3 bases and J lost 2 bases. The chain's CDR3 is CASSARTGGNTEAFF. In DNA, the CDR3 is TGTGCCAGCAGCGCAAGGACAGGGGGCAACACTGAAGCTTTCTTT.

This sequence joins TRBV15 and TRBJ1-1; no clear D gene. The V gene's germline CDR1 is LNHNV and CDR2 YYDKDF (reference sequence). This CDR3 is 12 amino acids long. The V end was cut by 3 bases, the J end by 6 bases, with 8 bases between. The CDR3 spells CATSSEGPEAFF. The CDR3 DNA reads TGTGCCACCAGCAGCGAGGGCCCTGAAGCTTTCTTT.

The chain joins TRBV27 to TRBJ2-1; D ambiguous. The CDR3 length is 15 residues. The germline gives CDR1 MNHEY, CDR2 SMNVEV (reference sequence). The V gene lost 2 bases and the J gene lost 4 bases, with 12 bases spanning the gap. The CDR3 reads CASSLVYSRYNEQFF. CDR3 nucleotides: TGTGCCAGCAGTTTAGTCTACTCCCGATACAATGAGCAGTTCTTC.

The chain recombines TRBV28 with TRBJ1-6, with TRBD1 matching 10 bases. Germline V lookup: CDR1 MDHEN, CDR2 SYDVKM. J gave up 9 bases and V 1 base, and 6 bases lay outside the gene matches. This CDR3 region has 16 residues. CDR3 sequence: CASSLYPGQGTSPLHF. As DNA, the CDR3 is TGTGCCAGCAGTTTATACCCGGGACAGGGGACTTCACCCCTCCACTTT.

This chain joins TRBV2 and TRBJ1-5, with D possibly TRBD1 on 5 matching bases. This CDR3 spans 15 amino acids. Germline V gene data show CDR1 as SNHLY and CDR2 as FYNNEI. Between the trimmed V and J ends, which lost 6 bases and 1 base, there was a span of 13 bases. CDR3 protein: CASSRRDGSNQPQHF. CDR3 sequence (DNA): TGTGCCAGCAGCCGGCGGGACGGCAGCAATCAGCCCCAGCATTTT.

This rearrangement joins TRBV12-3 or TRBV12-4 to TRBJ1-3; 8 bases map to TRBD1. CDR3 size: 13 residues. Trimming removed 6 bases from V and 11 bases from J; junction bases left unmatched: 9. CDR3: CASSQMTGVPIYF. CDR3 DNA sequence: TGTGCCAGCAGCCAAATGACAGGGGTGCCCATATATTTT.